Listed below are T cell receptor beta chains from one sample, sequenced in a study of blood T cell repertoires in COVID-19. Here immunoSEQ multiplex PCR was the method, and the copy in TCRdb shows in-frame clones only, minus some. The sample lists 200,000 to 250,000 clones; roughly four fifths were seen once. The specimen was peripheral blood. Receptors originate from a woman aged 35 to 49 with acute or convalescent COVID-19. The CDR3 runs from the conserved cysteine through the conserved F or W. Fields, in order: V gene, D gene, J gene, clone size, CDR3 DNA, CDR3 protein. The D gene is left open where the match is weak. Size is stated for part of the rows, as once, few or many counts, or as a class when the clone is expanded.

>TRBV19|-|TRBJ2-7|-
TGTGCCAGTAGTATAGGGGGGCACCTCTACGAGCAGTACTTC
CASSIGGHLYEQYF
>TRBV19|-|TRBJ1-5|-
TGTGCCAGTAGTCTCAGGGGTTGGAATCAGCCCCAGCATTTT
CASSLRGWNQPQHF
>TRBV25-1|TRBD1|TRBJ1-5|few
TGTGCCAGCAGTGAAACCGGACAGGGTAGCGGTCAGCCCCAGCATTTT
CASSETGQGSGQPQHF
>TRBV6-2/TRBV6-3|TRBD2|TRBJ2-7|once
TGTGCCAGCAGTATGACTAGCGGGGGGACCTACGAGCAGTACTTC
CASSMTSGGTYEQYF
>TRBV27|-|TRBJ2-1|-
TGTGCCAGCCGTACTACCTACAATGAGCAGTTCTTC
CASRTTYNEQFF
>TRBV27|-|TRBJ2-3|-
TGTGCCAGCAGCTTACTCGGAGATACGCAGTATTTT
CASSLLGDTQYF
>TRBV12-3/TRBV12-4|-|TRBJ1-1|few
TGTGCCAGCAGTTTTACACAAAACCTTGAAGCTTTCTTT
CASSFTQNLEAFF
>TRBV18|TRBD1|TRBJ2-7|-
TGTGCCAGCTCACCGGGACAGGAGCCCTACGAGCAGTACTTC
CASSPGQEPYEQYF
>TRBV12-3/TRBV12-4|-|TRBJ2-1|-
TGTGCCAGCAGTTTACTAGCGCAATTTGAGCAGTTCTTC
CASSLLAQFEQFF
>TRBV5-5|TRBD2|TRBJ2-2|-
TGTGCCAGCATCGGCCTAGCGGGGAACACCGGGGAGCTGTTTTTT
CASIGLAGNTGELFF
>TRBV10-3|-|TRBJ1-3|once
TGTGCCATCGGGGGGTACTCTGGAAACACCATATATTTT
CAIGGYSGNTIYF
>TRBV7-2|-|TRBJ1-6|-
TGTGCCAGCAGCTTCAATCCCTATAATTCACCCCTCCACTTT
CASSFNPYNSPLHF
>TRBV4-2|TRBD2|TRBJ2-3|-
TGTGCCAGCAGCCAGTCCACTAGCGGGGGGGGAAGCACAGATACGCAGTATTTT
CASSQSTSGGGSTDTQYF
>TRBV4-3|TRBD2|TRBJ2-3|-
TGCGCCAGCAGCCAAGGCGGGAGCGGGACAGATACGCAGTATTTT
CASSQGGSGTDTQYF
>TRBV27|-|TRBJ2-2|-
TGTGCCAGCAGTTTAATAGAGAGGTCCACCGGGGAGCTGTTTTTT
CASSLIERSTGELFF